The 24 T cell receptor beta chains given below trace back to one sample, sequenced in a study of low-dose radiotherapy and immunotherapy resistance in tumors. Alpha- and beta-chain coverage of first-strand cDNA came from TRAV- and TRBV-specific primers. The authors amplified TCRs for about 20 PCR cycles with a constant-region primer and a V-primer adapter. TCRdb used MiXCR to reprocess the reads, holding one entry per CDR3 protein. The sample holds about 91,000 distinct CDR3 sequences, 20% to 25% seen once. Time point in this sample: after trial treatment. The treatment here: LDRT plus nivolumab, ipilimumab, low-dose cyclophosphamide and aspirin (RACIN trial). Specimen: PBMCs, collected after low-dose radiotherapy plus immunotherapy. The receptor set was obtained from a female donor with ovarian cancer.

This clonotype showed up many times. The gene calls are TRBV29-1 and TRBJ2-7; weak D call: TRBD1 (7 bases). The CDR3 is 12 amino acids. The V gene's germline CDR1 is SQVTM and CDR2 ANQGSEA. V was clipped by 4 bases and J by 3 bases, with 10 bases between them. The CDR3 DNA reads as TGCAGCGTTGGCAGGGGGGACTACGAGCAGTACTTC. Translating it yields CSVGRGDYEQYF.

There are many counts of this clonotype. This chain joins TRBV7-6 and TRBJ2-7, with TRBD1 matching 7 bases. Looked up from germline, CDR1 is SGHVS and CDR2 is FNYEAQ. This CDR3 has 15 amino acids. Trimming at V came to 5 bases and at J to 1 base, leaving 8 bases not matched to a gene. DNA for the CDR3: TGTGCCAGCAGCGCGTGGGACAGAAGGTCCTACGAGCAGTACTTC. This gives the protein CASSAWDRRSYEQYF.

Note on this clonotype: A read error is the likely source, as a far larger clone sits one nucleotide away. The chain joins TRBV5-6 to TRBJ2-5; 7 bases match TRBD2. With 0 bases clipped from V and 11 bases from J, the junction kept 7 bases outside the gene matches. In germline, CDR1 is SGHDT, CDR2 YYEEEE. The CDR3 length is 13 residues. CDR3 nucleotides: TGTGCCAGCAGCTTGGCCGGGGGGAGTGAGCAGTACTTC. This codes for CASSLAGGSEQYF.

In this sample, this clonotype turned up many times. V gene TRBV20-1 combines with J gene TRBJ2-1; TRBD1 aligns across 8 bases. The CDR3 length is 15 residues. V trimming: 6 bases; J trimming: 5 bases; junction bases outside the gene matches: 12. The V gene's germline CDR1 is DFQATT and CDR2 SNEGSKA (reference sequence). The CDR3 region has the DNA TGCAGTGCGCCAACCCGCGACAGGGGCCACAATGAGCAGTTCTTC. Translating gives CSAPTRDRGHNEQFF.

In its sample, this clonotype was seen many times. The chain is built from TRBV5-6 and TRBJ2-3; TRBD1 or TRBD2 may be the D gene (5 bases each). With 2 bases removed from V and 0 bases from J, the gap between germline ends came to 10 bases. This CDR3 spans 15 amino acids. CDR1 is SGHDT and CDR2 is YYEEEE in the germline V gene. The CDR3, as DNA: TGTGCCAGCAGCTTCGGTGGGGGAAGCACAGATACGCAGTATTTT. Translating gives CASSFGGGSTDTQYF.

As for this clonotype: At one of its ends the junction is not consistent with the germline gene, which may arise from a read error. The genes are TRBV4-1 and TRBJ1-4; D gene unclear. From germline, CDR1 is MGHRA and CDR2 YSYEKL. The CDR3 is made up of 18 amino acids. The CDR3 sequence is CASSQDALSVAYNEKLFF. The CDR3 DNA is TGTGCCAGCAGCCAAGATGCCCTCTCTGTGGCTTACAATGAAAAACTGTTTTTT.

The chain carries TRBV6-2 or TRBV6-3 and TRBJ1-2; tentative D call: TRBD1 (6 bases). The V gene lost 6 bases and the J gene lost 4 bases, with 12 bases spanning the gap. Germline values: CDR1 MNHEY, CDR2 SVGEGT. This CDR3 is built from 13 residues. Here the CDR3 reads CASSITGTYGYTF. For the CDR3, the DNA is TGTGCCAGCAGCATAACAGGGACCTATGGCTACACCTTC.

This clonotype was picked up many times. The chain recombines TRBV5-1 with TRBJ2-1, with D possibly matching TRBD1 (6 bases). The CDR3 loop spans 15 amino acids. CDR1 is SGHRS and CDR2 is YFSETQ in the germline V gene. Trimming shortened V by 4 bases and J by 6 bases, and 17 bases separated the two germline ends. Here the CDR3 DNA reads TGCGCCAGCAGCCCCCAGGGGATCGGGTTCAATGAGCAGTTCTTC. This translates into CASSPQGIGFNEQFF.

This clonotype occurred many times. V usage is TRBV7-2 and J usage is TRBJ2-5; 7 bases fit TRBD2. Germline CDR1 and CDR2: SGHTA and FQGNSA. V dropped 4 bases and J dropped 4; count of bases not matched to a gene: 15. The CDR3 consists of 17 residues. CDR3 nucleotide sequence: TGTGCCAGCAGCTCCCCCCCAGCGGGGCTCGCCGGAGAGACCCAGTACTTC. This gives the protein CASSSPPAGLAGETQYF.

As concerns this clonotype: This sequence is one base from a far larger clone and is likely a read error. The chain is built from TRBV6-2 or TRBV6-3 and TRBJ2-7; D gene uncertain. Trimming took off 0 bases at V and 7 bases at J, with 13 bases between the two ends. CDR1 is MNHEY and CDR2 is SVGEGT in the germline V gene. The CDR3 spans 14 residues. The CDR3 sequence: CASSYSAVSREQYF. The CDR3 DNA follows: TGTGCCAGCAGTTACTCCGCGGTTAGTCGGGAGCAGTACTTC.

The sample holds many counts of this clonotype. The J gene is TRBJ2-3, the V gene TRBV19; D may be TRBD2 (6 bases). Trimming pared 5 bases from V and 12 bases from J, leaving 12 bases between. Germline V lookup: CDR1 LNHDA, CDR2 SQIVND (reference sequence). This CDR3 comprises 11 residues. The CDR3 is CASSSSGLQYF. The DNA for the CDR3 is TGTGCCAGTAGTTCCTCGGGACTCCAGTATTTT.

This clonotype has ten or more counts. The CDR3 nucleotides are TGCAGTGCTAGAATCCTAGCGGGAGTGTTGAATGAGCAGTTCTTC. Translated: CSARILAGVLNEQFF. The chain recombines TRBV20-1 with TRBJ2-1, with 10 bases matching TRBD2. Germline V CDR1 and CDR2: DFQATT, SNEGSKA (reference sequence). The CDR3 has 15 residues. J lost 7 bases, V lost 2 bases, and 8 bases had no gene match.

This clonotype was observed a few times. The chain combines TRBV12-3 or TRBV12-4 with TRBJ1-1; D is ambiguous. This CDR3 has 13 amino acids. V shed 8 bases and J shed 1 base, with 11 bases lying between them. The DNA of the CDR3 is TGTGCCAGCGGCGGGAGGGAGAACACTGAAGCTTTCTTT. This encodes CASGGRENTEAFF.

The V and J genes are TRBV9 and TRBJ2-5, with 14 nucleotides matching TRBD2. Germline V gene data show CDR1 as SGDLS and CDR2 as YYNGEE. The ends lost 3 bases at V and 5 bases at J; junction bases unmatched: 12. The CDR3 has 18 residues. This chain's CDR3 is CASSEGPGLAGGLETQYF. In DNA, the CDR3 is TGTGCCAGCAGCGAGGGCCCAGGACTAGCGGGAGGTCTCGAGACCCAGTACTTC.

This clonotype has at least ten counts. The chain has TRBV5-6 and TRBJ2-1; either TRBD1 or TRBD2 may fit D (6 bases each). V dropped 4 bases and J dropped 6 bases, with 41 bases sitting between them. Germline V gene sequence: CDR1 SGHDT, CDR2 YYEEEE. The CDR3 is 23 residues long. The CDR3 here is CASSPRRRGAIEPNPMGPNEQFF. For the CDR3, the DNA is TGTGCCAGCAGCCCACGGCGGAGGGGGGCGATCGAACCCAATCCCATGGGCCCCAATGAGCAGTTCTTC. The full variable domain, rest sourced from reference TRBV5-6 and TRBJ2-1, is DAGVTQSPTHLIKTRGQQVTLRCSPKSGHDTVSWYQQALGQGPQFIFQYYEEEERQRGNFPDRFSGHQFPNYSSELNVNALLLGDSALYLCASSPRRRGAIEPNPMGPNEQFFGPGTRLTVL.

This clonotype was counted ten times or more. The V call is TRBV5-4, the J call TRBJ2-2; TRBD1 matches 8 bases. The ends lost 4 bases at V and 4 bases at J; junction bases unmatched: 6. The CDR3 sequence is 15 residues long. The germline CDR1 and CDR2 sequences are SGHNT and YYREEE (reference sequence). The CDR3 here is CASSGRDRSTGELFF. The DNA of the CDR3 is TGTGCCAGCAGCGGCCGGGACAGGAGCACCGGGGAGCTGTTTTTT.

This clonotype has at least ten counts. V usage is TRBV6-2 or TRBV6-3 and J usage is TRBJ2-1, with D unresolved. This CDR3 contains 16 residues. Deletions cut 2 bases from V and 0 bases from J, with 11 bases between. The germline gives CDR1 MNHEY, CDR2 SVGEGT. In nucleotides, the CDR3 is TGTGCCAGCAGTTACGGGCTTTCAGGCTCCTACAATGAGCAGTTCTTC. Translation gives CASSYGLSGSYNEQFF.

V and J are TRBV2 and TRBJ2-1, with D perhaps TRBD1 (5 bases). The CDR3 covers 15 residues. Germline loops: CDR1 SNHLY, CDR2 FYNNEI. The ends were cut back, 3 bases at V and 0 bases at J, with 9 bases in the middle. The CDR3 DNA sequence: TGTGCCAGCAGTGACGCAGGGTACTCCTACAATGAGCAGTTCTTC. Translated: CASSDAGYSYNEQFF.

The table lists this clonotype with many counts. This chain uses TRBV9 with TRBJ1-5, with D tentatively TRBD1 (5 bases). CDR3 length: 14 residues. The germline V gene has CDR1 SGDLS and CDR2 YYNGEE. Trimming pared 0 bases from V and 1 base from J, leaving 5 bases between. This CDR3 reads CASSVGGSNQPQHF. DNA of the CDR3: TGTGCCAGCAGCGTAGGGGGGAGCAATCAGCCCCAGCATTTT.

The table lists this clonotype with many counts. The chain combines TRBV6-6 with TRBJ2-7; no definite D call. This CDR3 has 11 amino acids. The V and J ends lost 7 bases and 3 bases respectively, with 7 bases between them. CDR1 and CDR2 from the germline V gene are MNHNY and SVGAGI (reference sequence). Here the CDR3 reads CASTDFYEQYF. For the CDR3, the DNA is TGTGCCAGCACCGACTTCTACGAGCAGTACTTC.

The chain employs TRBV6-1 and TRBJ2-7; the D is unclear. The CDR3 totals 12 residues. Germline CDR1 MNHNS, CDR2 SASEGT. Trimming removed 8 bases from V and 1 base from J, with 9 bases in between. The CDR3 DNA follows: TGTGCCAGCGGTCAATCTTCCTACGAGCAGTACTTC. Translating it yields CASGQSSYEQYF.

This chain connects TRBV5-4 to TRBJ1-1, with D maybe TRBD1 (5 bases). This CDR3 has 14 residues. Germline-derived CDR1 and CDR2 are SGHNT and YYREEE (reference sequence). V lost 0 bases and J 5 bases, leaving 11 bases between the germline ends. The CDR3 bases are TGTGCCAGCAGCTTGGGACCGGGGGGAACTGAAGCTTTCTTT. Residues: CASSLGPGGTEAFF.

Turning to this clonotype: With a far larger clone one base away, a read error is the likely cause. The V call is TRBV27, the J call TRBJ2-5; weak D call: TRBD1 (5 bases). CDR1 and CDR2 (germline): MNHEY, SMNVEV (reference sequence). This CDR3 is built from 12 residues. The V end lost 4 bases, the J end lost 11 bases, and 14 bases lay between the germline ends. This CDR3 is CASSSSGLEQYF. Here the CDR3 DNA reads TGTGCCAGCAGTTCCTCAGGGCTTGAGCAGTACTTC.

In its sample, this clonotype was seen many times. This chain joins TRBV3-1 and TRBJ2-3, with a tentative D call TRBD1 (5 bases). V lost 1 base to trimming and J lost 2 bases, with 10 bases between them. Germline V CDR1 and CDR2: LGHDT, YNNKEL (reference sequence). The CDR3 length is 15 residues. This CDR3 reads CASSQVGRDTDTQYF. The CDR3 nucleotides are TGTGCCAGCAGCCAAGTGGGCAGGGACACAGATACGCAGTATTTT.